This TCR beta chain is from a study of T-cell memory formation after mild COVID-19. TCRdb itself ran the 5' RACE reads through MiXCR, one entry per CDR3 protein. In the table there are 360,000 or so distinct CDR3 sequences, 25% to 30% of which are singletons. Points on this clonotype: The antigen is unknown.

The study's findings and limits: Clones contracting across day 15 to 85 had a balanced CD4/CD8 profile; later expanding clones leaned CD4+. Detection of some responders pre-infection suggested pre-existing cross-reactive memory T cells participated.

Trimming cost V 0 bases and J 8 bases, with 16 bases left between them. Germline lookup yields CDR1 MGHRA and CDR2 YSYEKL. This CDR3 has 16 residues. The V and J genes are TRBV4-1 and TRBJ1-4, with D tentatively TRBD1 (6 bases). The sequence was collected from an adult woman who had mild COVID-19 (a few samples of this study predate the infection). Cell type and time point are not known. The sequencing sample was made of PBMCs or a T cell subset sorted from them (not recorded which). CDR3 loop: CASSQDRYREKEKLFF. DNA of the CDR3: TGCGCCAGCAGCCAAGATAGGTACAGGGAAAAGGAAAAACTGTTTTTT.